The entry below gives a single TCR beta chain sequence along with its context. What it recognizes is unknown. The PCR employed 60 Vbeta primers together with 13 Jbeta primers. Measured with immunoSEQ multiplex PCR; TCRdb has only the in-frame clones, and not every one. The sample lists 100,000 to 150,000 clones; roughly 84% were seen once. This sample is drawn from a study of cytomegalovirus exposure and HLA in healthy donors. The study's findings and limits: Presence/absence results assume similar sequencing depth per donor, which may not hold. Previous analysis showed most TCR beta V segments were productive about 90% or about 30% of the time. A later analysis reportedly found fewer N-insertions in an Asian-associated ancestry cluster than the roughly 670-donor mean. Investigators reported around 150 TCR beta chains as tied to cytomegalovirus.

The J segment lost 2 bases and the V segment lost 3 bases, leaving 5 bases of the junction unmatched. The CDR3 length is 14 residues. Germline lookup yields CDR1 SGHNT and CDR2 YYREEE (reference sequence). The sequenced sample was PBMCs. This TCR was sampled from a man aged 45 to 65 in good health and CMV-seronegative. V usage is TRBV5-4 and J usage is TRBJ2-7; 7 bases align to TRBD1. DNA for the CDR3: TGTGCCAGCAGCTCGGACAGGAATGCCTACGAGCAGTACTTC. It encodes CASSSDRNAYEQYF.